This T cell receptor (beta chain) was retrieved from a study of human T cells and chemical hapten exposure. About the study: Scalp application of diphenylcyclopropenone was performed weekly in patients across the entire roughly 23-week study. General observations from the study: PT1 expanded TCR numbers tracked positively with patch test score.

Time point denoted: patch test 1, 2 weeks after DPC sensitization. Documented treatment: therapeutic diphenylcyclopropenone sensitization with weekly scalp DPC. The template was total RNA from unfractionated whole blood. Library construction involved attaching unique molecular identifiers to individual cDNA molecules, which allowed quantitative, reproducible TCR counting. A single record per CDR3 protein comes from TCRdb applying MiXCR to the RACE reads. Of roughly 38,000 distinct CDR3 sequences listed, under 4.5% are singletons. This clonotype was detected ten times or more. Its antigen remains unidentified. Deletions cut 5 bases from V and 1 base from J, with 15 bases between. Looked up from germline, CDR1 is MNHEY and CDR2 is SMNVEV (reference sequence). The length of the CDR3 is 16 residues.

The sequenced sample was whole blood, obtained in connection with sensitization to the hapten diphenylcyclopropenone (DPC). This TCR was sampled from a man aged 50-60 years with alopecia areata. Some clones in this sample may be carry-over from other donors' samples. This chain connects TRBV27 to TRBJ2-1; a weak D match, TRBD2 (5 bases). The CDR3 loop reads CASSNEAGASYNEQFF. Here the CDR3 DNA reads TGTGCCAGCAGTAATGAGGCGGGCGCGTCCTACAATGAGCAGTTCTTC.